Here is one T cell receptor (beta chain) with its context. This entry belongs to a study of blood T cell repertoires in COVID-19. Study-level background: PBMCs, B-cell-depleted T cells, or T cells were the source of the cDNA or gDNA that made up the material.

Sequencing used immunoSEQ multiplex PCR; TCRdb keeps in-frame clones, though not all of them. This sample has 200,000 or so clones, with around 84% found just once. Germline V gene data show CDR1 as MGHDK and CDR2 as SYGVNS. The CDR3 extends over 13 amino acids. The V and J ends lost 7 bases and 10 bases respectively, with 14 bases between them. Sequenced material: peripheral blood. V gene TRBV25-1 combines with J gene TRBJ1-6; D remains unclear. The sequence derives from a human donor in a cohort sampled during active COVID-19. This CDR3 is CASTGKIGSPLHF. Here the CDR3 DNA reads TGTGCCAGCACCGGGAAGATTGGATCACCCCTCCACTTT.